This passage covers 4 T cell receptor beta chains from one sample sequenced in a study of graft-versus-host responses after intestinal transplantation. Sequencing used immunoSEQ multiplex PCR; TCRdb keeps in-frame clones, though not all of them. The sample records 85,000 to 100,000 clones, about 84% being singletons. The sequences come from PBMCs, collected 255 days after intestinal transplant. The receptors were gathered from a human patient who received an intestinal transplant, so some T cells may come from the graft donor.

This chain connects TRBV27 to TRBJ2-5, with D unresolved. Germline CDR1 and CDR2: MNHEY and SMNVEV (reference sequence). V shed 2 bases and J shed 5 bases, with 12 bases lying between them. This CDR3 comprises 14 residues. CDR3: CASSLRTVGETQYF. The CDR3 nucleotides are TGTGCCAGCAGTTTAAGAACAGTGGGGGAGACCCAGTACTTC.

The V call is TRBV6-1, the J call TRBJ2-5; 10 bases are a match to TRBD1. This CDR3 contains 15 residues. Germline lookup yields CDR1 MNHNS and CDR2 SASEGT. Trimming took 4 bases from V and 5 from J; bases not matched to a gene: 7. The CDR3 sequence: CASSADRGRRETQYF. The CDR3 coding sequence is TGTGCCAGCAGTGCTGACAGGGGGCGGAGGGAGACCCAGTACTTC.

In this sample, this clone turned up once. The junction departs from the called germline gene at one end, perhaps through a read error. CDR3 sequence reads: CASSLGVSYEQYF. DNA of the CDR3: TGTGCTAGCAGCTTAGGGGTCTCCTACGAGCAGTACTTC. The V and J genes are TRBV7-7 and TRBJ2-7, with D possibly matching TRBD1 (5 bases). The CDR3 loop spans 13 amino acids. Per the germline V gene, CDR1 is SSHAT and CDR2 is FNYEAQ (reference sequence).

This clone was observed many times. A junction end diverges from the germline sequence, so it may reflect a read error. The rearrangement links TRBV7-7 to TRBJ2-1; weak D call: TRBD2 (6 bases). CDR1 is SSHAT, CDR2 FNYEAQ, per germline (reference sequence). CDR3 length: 16 amino acids. The CDR3 spells CASSSGRLVSYNEQFF. CDR3 nucleotides: TGTGCTAGCAGCTCAGGGAGGCTCGTCTCCTACAATGAGCAGTTCTTC. The full variable domain, with the rest looked up from reference TRBV7-7 and TRBJ2-1, is GAGVSQSPRYKVTKRGQDVTLRCDPISSHATLYWYQQALGQGPEFLTYFNYEAQPDKSGLPSDRFSAERPEGSISTLTIQRTEQRDSAMYRCASSSGRLVSYNEQFFGPGTRLTVL.